This T cell receptor beta chain was sequenced for a study of beta chain features in type 1 diabetes. The table lists this clone with a few counts. Its antigen is as yet unknown. Study conclusions and caveats: A potential influence of HLA type upon TCRB rearrangement remained unresolved herein. Insertion counts at VDJ junctions were lower in type 1 diabetes patients, who also showed more deletions there. In cDNA sequencing, cells with high TCR expression could be over-represented. When Type 1 diabetes patients were examined, their TCRB CDR3s proved moderately but significantly shorter in all four CD4+ subsets.

Trimming took 3 bases from V and 7 from J, leaving 19 bases between them. The CDR3 has 15 residues. From germline, CDR1 is SGDLS and CDR2 YYNGEE. TCRB transcripts that were expressed got sequenced, as all of the isolated RNA had been reverse transcribed. An average of about 3.6 million reads was obtained for naive, central memory and regulatory T cell samples. Clones were read by immunoSEQ multiplex PCR, and TCRdb kept only the in-frame ones, dropping some. The table shows approximately 240,000 clones, with 16% occurring only once. This receptor was identified in a man younger than 40 with type 1 diabetes. The specimen sequenced was naive CD4+ T cells from blood. The V gene is TRBV9, the J gene TRBJ2-5; a possible D gene is TRBD2 (6 bases). The CDR3: CASSAPGTLSGTQYF. In DNA form, the CDR3 reads TGTGCCAGCAGCGCTCCCGGGACTCTCTCAGGGACCCAGTACTTC.